The source of this TCR beta chain is a study of T cell responses to AZD1222 COVID-19 vaccine. Worth noting for this clone: Its antigen is still unknown.

Sequencing used immunoSEQ multiplex PCR; TCRdb keeps in-frame clones, though not all of them. This sample yields some 130,000 clones, of which approximately 91% are seen a single time; 5% to 6.5% belongs to the top ten. Study outcomes and limitations: Repertoires were sampled only after the peak T cell response. Distributed over spike, vaccine-associated CD4 TCRs predominated at 160-218 and 743-854.

The trim removed 1 base at V and 2 bases at J, leaving 0 bases unmatched. The CDR3 totals 15 residues. Germline-derived CDR1 and CDR2 are LGHNA and YNFKEQ. The chain couples TRBV4-2 to TRBJ2-5; 11 bases agree with TRBD2. The sequence was collected from an adult in good health. The sequencing here drew on peripheral blood, taken on day 0 of AZD1222 vaccination. The CDR3 nucleotides are TGTGCCAGCAGCCAAGGGACTAGCGGGCAAGAGACCCAGTACTTC. It translates to CASSQGTSGQETQYF.